The 32 T cell receptor beta chains in this list originate from one sample, sequenced in a study of vaccination and CD4 T cells after COVID-19. Treatment here: approximately 10-day PBMC culture with coronavirus spike peptide pools or control peptides (ViraFEST assay). Antigen specificity for these receptors is unknown. Researchers used the Oncomine TCR Beta short-read assay to sequence DNA from cultured CD4+ T cells. TCRdb called the PCR reads again in MiXCR, with one record for every CDR3 protein. The table lists some 18,000 distinct CDR3 sequences, 50% of them singletons, with around 6.3% in the top ten. The sample consisted of CD4+ T cells from blood, cultured in vitro. These receptors came from a human donor who had recovered from COVID-19.

V gene TRBV7-2 combines with J gene TRBJ2-6; TRBD2 matches 10 bases. Unmatched junction bases numbered 12, after V lost 6 bases and J lost 1 base. CDR1 and CDR2 from the germline V gene are SGHTA and FQGNSA. This CDR3 spans 19 amino acids. The CDR3 DNA follows: TGTGCCAGCAGGAGACGACCGGGACTAGCGATTTCTGGGGCCAACGTCCTGACTTTC. It specifies CASRRRPGLAISGANVLTF.

The chain links TRBV20-1 to TRBJ2-7, with D possibly called TRBD1 or TRBD2 (5 bases each). The CDR3 consists of 14 residues. V was cut by 2 bases and J by 2 bases, with 13 bases left in between. Germline CDR1 is DFQATT and CDR2 is SNEGSKA (reference sequence). This CDR3 is CSARLPGRTYEQYF. Here the CDR3 DNA reads TGCAGTGCTAGATTACCGGGACGGACCTACGAGCAGTACTTC.

The chain uses TRBV5-1 and TRBJ2-1; D remains unclear. Germline values: CDR1 SGHRS, CDR2 YFSETQ. The V and J ends lost 2 bases and 6 bases respectively, with 3 bases between them. CDR3 length equals 11 residues. This chain's CDR3 is CASSFSNEQFF. The CDR3 DNA is TGCGCCAGCAGCTTTAGCAATGAGCAGTTCTTC.

The table lists this clonotype with a few counts. This chain connects TRBV28 to TRBJ1-5, with a weak D call TRBD1 (5 bases). This CDR3 has 16 amino acids. Germline CDR1 reads MDHEN; CDR2 reads SYDVKM. V gave up 7 bases and J gave up 3 bases, with 19 bases separating them. The chain's CDR3 is CASTSLDRLHNQPQHF. The CDR3 bases are TGTGCCAGCACCTCCCTTGACAGACTACACAATCAGCCCCAGCATTTT.

This clonotype was seen a few times. This sequence joins TRBV20-1 and TRBJ2-3; 7 bases are shared with TRBD2. The trim removed 6 bases at V and 4 bases at J, leaving 10 bases unmatched. This CDR3 region has 14 residues. Germline CDR1 reads DFQATT; CDR2 reads SNEGSKA (reference sequence). CDR3 sequence reads: CSAFRDYVPDTQYF. The CDR3 DNA sequence: TGCAGTGCGTTCCGGGACTACGTTCCAGATACGCAGTATTTT.

This clonotype was counted a single time. V usage is TRBV20-1 and J usage is TRBJ2-7; 11 bases line up with TRBD2. Trimming at V came to 3 bases and at J to 1 base, leaving 5 bases not matched to a gene. CDR1 is DFQATT and CDR2 is SNEGSKA in the germline V gene (reference sequence). The CDR3 extends over 15 amino acids. CDR3 region: CSASLGTSGSYEQYF. DNA of the CDR3: TGCAGTGCTAGCCTCGGGACTAGCGGTTCCTACGAGCAGTACTTC.

The V call is TRBV20-1, the J call TRBJ2-5, with TRBD2 matching 7 bases. This CDR3 contains 14 residues. V lost 2 bases, J lost 1 base, and 4 bases stayed unmatched. The germline V gene has CDR1 DFQATT and CDR2 SNEGSKA (reference sequence). This CDR3 is CSARRAGLQETQYF. The CDR3, as DNA: TGCAGTGCTAGACGAGCGGGACTCCAAGAGACCCAGTACTTC.

This clonotype showed up just a few times. This chain uses TRBV2 with TRBJ1-4; 7 nucleotides agree with TRBD1. Unmatched junction bases numbered 7, after V lost 8 bases and J lost 4 bases. This CDR3 spans 14 amino acids. The germline gives CDR1 SNHLY, CDR2 FYNNEI. The chain's CDR3 is CASLKGGNNEKLFF. Written as DNA, the CDR3 is TGTGCCAGCTTGAAAGGGGGCAATAATGAAAAACTGTTTTTT.

There are a few counts of this clonotype. The rearrangement links TRBV10-3 to TRBJ2-3; no firm D call. Trimming stripped 7 bases from V and 2 bases from J, with 10 bases between. This CDR3 region has 13 residues. Germline V gene lookup returns CDR1 ENHRY and CDR2 SYGVKD. As DNA, the CDR3 is TGTGCCATCATCAATAGGAACACAGATACGCAGTATTTT. This translates into CAIINRNTDTQYF.

This chain uses TRBV14 with TRBJ2-7; no definite D call. The germline V gene has CDR1 SGHDN and CDR2 FVKESK. There are 14 residues in the CDR3. V was cut by 4 bases and J by 1 base, with 11 bases left in between. The DNA of the CDR3 is TGTGCCAGCAGCCCCTTAGGGCCTTCCTACGAGCAGTACTTC. This translates into CASSPLGPSYEQYF.

The gene calls are TRBV23-1 and TRBJ2-5; D perhaps matches TRBD2 (7 bases). TRBV23-1 is designated an ORF whose function remains uncertain. The CDR3 length is 16 residues. V lost 6 bases, J lost 5 bases, and 22 bases lay in between. This chain's CDR3 is CASSEEGGPIEETQYF. The CDR3 DNA is TGCGCCAGCAGCGAGGAGGGGGGGCCGATTGAGGAGACCCAGTACTTC.

This clonotype showed up just a few times. The chain links TRBV21-1 to TRBJ1-6; the table assigns TRBD1, which was not confirmed against the DNA. TRBV21-1 is described as a pseudogene. CDR3 length: 15 residues. The CDR3 loop reads CASSIPGREDSPLHF. CDR3 nucleotides: TGTGCCAGCAGCATCCCGGGACGGGAAGATTCACCCCTCCACTTT.

This rearrangement joins TRBV12-3 or TRBV12-4 to TRBJ1-2; D is possibly TRBD1 (6 bases). The CDR3 sequence is 13 residues long. V lost 6 bases, J lost 8 bases, and 16 bases lay in between. The CDR3 nucleotides read TGTGCCAGCAGGTCAACAGGGTCTGGGGGCTACACCTTC. This translates into CASRSTGSGGYTF.

This clonotype was detected only a few times. The chain joins TRBV5-1 to TRBJ2-3; 11 nucleotides match TRBD2. The CDR3 loop spans 15 amino acids. Looked up from germline, CDR1 is SGHRS and CDR2 is YFSETQ. V shed 4 bases, J shed 2 bases, and the junction held 3 bases outside the gene matches. The CDR3 region has the DNA TGCGCCAGCAGCGGGACTAGCGGAACCACAGATACGCAGTATTTT. As protein: CASSGTSGTTDTQYF.

A single count supports this clonotype. This rearrangement joins TRBV7-2 to TRBJ2-3; no clear D gene. From germline, CDR1 is SGHTA and CDR2 FQGNSA. CDR3 length: 13 residues. V lost 1 base and J lost 2, with 4 bases in between. The CDR3 DNA sequence: TGTGCCAGCAGCTTAGTGGACACAGATACGCAGTATTTT. As protein: CASSLVDTDTQYF.

The gene calls are TRBV6-1 and TRBJ1-1, with D tentatively TRBD1 (5 bases). V gave up 6 bases and J gave up 0 bases, with 14 bases separating them. This CDR3 comprises 15 residues. Germline lookup yields CDR1 MNHNS and CDR2 SASEGT. This CDR3 reads CASSRDGLVNTEAFF. The CDR3 coding sequence is TGTGCCAGCAGCCGGGACGGCCTCGTGAACACTGAAGCTTTCTTT.

This sequence joins TRBV5-8 and TRBJ1-2; TRBD1 aligns across 8 bases. This CDR3 contains 14 residues. Germline V lookup: CDR1 SGHTS, CDR2 YDEGEE. After removal of 6 bases from V and 4 bases from J, the junction contained 8 bases not matched to a gene. The CDR3 loop reads CASTHHGTGYGYTF. In nucleotides, the CDR3 is TGTGCCAGCACCCACCACGGGACAGGCTATGGCTACACCTTC.

This clonotype was detected only a few times. CDR3 sequence reads: CASSFRYRGRSYNSPLHF. The CDR3 DNA sequence: TGTGCCAGCAGTTTTCGCTACAGGGGGAGATCCTATAATTCACCCCTCCACTTT. This chain connects TRBV27 to TRBJ1-6; 8 bases map to TRBD1. This CDR3 has 18 residues. CDR1 MNHEY and CDR2 SMNVEV come from the germline V gene (reference sequence). The V and J ends lost 3 bases and 1 base, in that order; junction bases with no gene match: 8.

The CDR3 DNA is TGTGCCAGCAGCTCCGGGTTCCAGGGGCAGTACTTC. The encoded protein is CASSSGFQGQYF. This rearrangement joins TRBV6-1 to TRBJ2-7, with TRBD1 as a possible D gene (5 bases). Trimming cost V 6 bases and J 9 bases, with 15 bases left between them. This CDR3 has 12 residues. CDR1 and CDR2 (germline): MNHNS, SASEGT.

This clonotype was counted a few times. The chain is built from TRBV6-1 and TRBJ2-1; D is possibly TRBD1 (5 bases). The germline gives CDR1 MNHNS, CDR2 SASEGT. This CDR3 is 14 amino acids long. V dropped 4 bases and J dropped 7 bases, with 14 bases sitting between them. In DNA, the CDR3 is TGTGCCAGCAGTGGACCCCTCCAGGGAAATGAGCAGTTCTTC. Translation: CASSGPLQGNEQFF.

This clonotype has a single count. The gene calls are TRBV2 and TRBJ2-5, with 10 bases matching TRBD2. The V gene end was trimmed by 7 bases and the J gene end by 4 bases; junction bases not matched to a gene: 15. Germline-derived CDR1 and CDR2 are SNHLY and FYNNEI. The CDR3 loop spans 17 amino acids. This CDR3 is CASTDERAAGGRETQYF. In DNA form, the CDR3 reads TGTGCCAGCACCGACGAGAGGGCAGCGGGAGGGAGAGAGACCCAGTACTTC.

This rearrangement joins TRBV7-2 to TRBJ2-2; D is possibly TRBD2 (6 bases). V was shortened by 5 bases and J by 7 bases, with 11 bases between the two germline ends. This CDR3 contains 13 residues. Germline assignment: CDR1 SGHTA and CDR2 FQGNSA. CDR3 region: CASSGTSIGELFF. Here the CDR3 DNA reads TGTGCCAGCAGCGGTACTAGCATCGGGGAGCTGTTTTTT.

This clonotype was detected once. J is TRBJ2-3 and V is TRBV24-1; D is unresolved. This CDR3 is built from 14 residues. With 3 bases removed from V and 1 base from J, the gap between germline ends came to 7 bases. Germline CDR1 and CDR2: KGHDR and SFDVKD. CDR3 loop: CATSDHGRTDTQYF. CDR3 nucleotide sequence: TGTGCCACCAGTGATCACGGTCGCACAGATACGCAGTATTTT.

Note on this clonotype: At one of its ends the junction is not consistent with the germline gene, which may arise from a read error. The rearrangement joins TRBV28 to TRBJ2-7, with a tentative D call TRBD1 (6 bases). Germline lookup yields CDR1 MDHEN and CDR2 SYDVKM. CDR3 size: 11 residues. DNA of the CDR3: TGTGCCAGCAGTTCGAACAGGGTCCAGCACTTC. Protein product: CASSSNRVQHF. The full variable domain, in which reference TRBV28 and TRBJ2-7 provide the parts outside the CDR3, is DVKVTQSSRYLVKRTGEKVFLECVQDMDHENMFWYRQDPGLGLRLIYFSYDVKMKEKGDIPEGYSVSREKKERFSLILESASTNQTSMYLCASSSNRVQHFGPGTRLTVT.

This clonotype was seen a single time. The gene calls are TRBV24-1 and TRBJ2-1, with 8 bases fitting TRBD2. Looked up from germline, CDR1 is KGHDR and CDR2 is SFDVKD. V was pared by 1 base and J by 6 bases, with 7 bases of the junction left unmatched. The CDR3 sequence is 16 residues long. In DNA form, the CDR3 reads TGTGCCACCAGTGATTTCACGGGAGGGCCGGGCAATGAGCAGTTCTTC. Protein: CATSDFTGGPGNEQFF.

This clonotype was counted a few times. The chain recombines TRBV28 with TRBJ1-5, with 9 positions matching TRBD1. The V and J ends lost 6 bases and 6 bases, in that order; junction bases with no gene match: 12. Germline CDR1 and CDR2: MDHEN and SYDVKM. This CDR3 comprises 16 residues. In DNA, the CDR3 is TGTGCCAGCAGCCCTCCGGGACAGGGTTTAAGTCAGCCCCAGCATTTT. Its protein product is CASSPPGQGLSQPQHF.

The chain is built from TRBV30 and TRBJ1-6; D not certain. The CDR3 sequence is 14 residues long. Trimming took 6 bases from V and 8 from J, leaving 17 bases between them. Germline V gene sequence: CDR1 GTSNPN, CDR2 SVGIG (reference sequence). CDR3 nucleotides: TGTGCCTGCGAGACCCCCAACCCATATTCACCCCTCCACTTT. This encodes CACETPNPYSPLHF.

V usage is TRBV14 and J usage is TRBJ2-3, with 9 bases that match TRBD1. The CDR3 loop spans 16 amino acids. The germline V gene has CDR1 SGHDN and CDR2 FVKESK. Trimming took 3 bases from V and 2 from J; bases not matched to a gene: 6. Written as DNA, the CDR3 is TGTGCCAGCAGCCACGGACAGGGGTTCCCCACAGATACGCAGTATTTT. As protein: CASSHGQGFPTDTQYF.

The chain has TRBV19 and TRBJ1-6, with 7 bases that match TRBD1. The CDR3 has 14 amino acids. The germline V gene has CDR1 LNHDA and CDR2 SQIVND (reference sequence). With V trimmed by 9 bases and J by 7 bases, 9 bases remained unmatched. The CDR3 nucleotides are TGTGCCAGCTCGCTGGGACAGTTAAATTCACCCCTCCACTTT. This encodes CASSLGQLNSPLHF.

The chain carries TRBV2 and TRBJ2-5; D not certain. This CDR3 contains 11 residues. The germline CDR1 and CDR2 sequences are SNHLY and FYNNEI. With 8 bases removed from V and 3 bases from J, the gap between germline ends came to 7 bases. CDR3 sequence (DNA): TGTGCCAGCTTGGCAGAAGAGACCCAGTACTTC. Its translation is CASLAEETQYF.

This clonotype was counted only a few times. The rearrangement joins TRBV11-3 to TRBJ1-1; tentatively, D is TRBD1 (5 bases). Trimming left V 5 bases short and J 4 bases short, with 14 bases between. Germline lookup yields CDR1 SGHNT and CDR2 YENEEA. The CDR3 has 14 amino acids. CDR3 coding DNA: TGTGCCAGCAGCACCCAGCCAGGGACCACTGAAGCTTTCTTT. It encodes CASSTQPGTTEAFF.

The chain carries TRBV28 and TRBJ2-2, with D possibly matching TRBD1 (6 bases). Germline CDR1 and CDR2: MDHEN and SYDVKM. CDR3 length: 14 residues. Trimming took 6 bases from V and 5 from J, leaving 13 bases between them. The CDR3 DNA reads as TGTGCCAGCAGGTGGGGGACACAGACCGGGGAGCTGTTTTTT. Its protein product is CASRWGTQTGELFF.